This TCR beta chain was sequenced during a study of cytomegalovirus exposure and HLA in healthy donors (dated by TCRdb to 2015 to 2018). For the wider study: In an earlier analysis of fewer than 750 of the donors, 276 Gb of sequence data and 117 million unique TCR beta sequences from 150 million to 200 million T cells were reported. Approximately 300 gigabases of sequencing data and around 85 million unique TCR sequences made up an early release that covered nearly 650 HLA-typed donors. Of the 300 to 400 genotyped donors, around 81% fell in the genetic ancestry cluster associated with self-reported Caucasian donors. The study aimed to test whether cataloging public T cell receptors could reveal signatures of past pathogen exposure. The study profiled the T cell repertoires of some 610 subjects by immunosequencing and related them to cytomegalovirus serostatus. Along with the roughly 700-subject first cohort, a separate validation cohort of over a hundred different subjects was used. To predict cytomegalovirus infection status, the study combined high-throughput TCR immunosequencing, statistical association of individual TCRs with disease status, and machine learning. A later analysis re-analyzed previously published TCR beta repertoires from about 600 donors and added high-resolution HLA genotyping to study TCR occurrence patterns. Rather than drawing on any new phenotypic data, the later analysis identified candidate immune exposures from TCR beta sequences and the way those sequences occurred across donors. In an earlier analysis of 587 of the donors, high-throughput TCR beta sequencing was used to judge whether each TCR beta V gene segment behaved as functional or pseudogenic. Donor age, sex, ethnicity and CMV serostatus were compiled together with the repertoire data. In a later genetic analysis, genome-wide SNP genotypes for about three fifths of the roughly 670 donors were used, and that subset was treated as a discovery cohort. All discovery cohort repertoires had been generated using a single sequencing platform. Both class I and class II loci were covered by HLA typing, at four-digit resolution. Typing coverage varied by locus: roughly 620-640 donors for A, B, C, DRB1 and DQB1; about 520 for DQA1; over 600 for DPA1; under 490 for DPB1. Several DR-DQ haplotypes were handled as single units for association and clustering, since linkage in the cohort was strong. Across 398 genotyped donors of the cohort, an average of roughly 250,000 unique TCR beta nucleotide sequences per donor were sequenced, and about a sixth of those sequences were non-productive.

On the study overall, not on this receptor specifically: In a later analysis, the rate of TCR association differed among HLA loci, with DRB1 alleles having the most associated TCRs and HLA-C alleles having the fewest. A further reported finding was that TCR beta sequences accurately predicted the HLA-A and HLA-B alleles for most subjects in the first cohort. In both the original and validation cohorts, the classifier was reported to diagnose cytomegalovirus status with high specificity and sensitivity. Sequencing depth was assumed to be roughly uniform across donors in the presence/absence analyses, though that assumption may not hold. The authors suggested that the approach could potentially be extended to other disease states and immunological phenotypes. In vitro tests confirmed that a few of the cytomegalovirus-associated TCR beta chains recognize cytomegalovirus antigens. Some IMGT-functional V segments, including TRBV6-2 and TRBV6-3, could not be distinguished by the 87-base-pair reads and were therefore excluded. HLA typing was unavailable for some donors at each locus, so association tests used only the typed subset. Compared with equally common non-associated chains, HLA-associated TCR beta chains in a later analysis were more clonally expanded and had lower generation probabilities. A cluster of highly shared sequence variants was judged likely to represent a technical artifact of the sequencing pipeline. A later genetic analysis associated a missense DCLRE1C variant with V-gene and J-gene trimming of TCR beta chains, and an independent cohort replicated the association. The cohort was sequenced for TCR beta chains only, and without alpha or paired-chain data the features that could be detected were limited. In a later analysis, some 17,000 TCR beta sequences were associated with specific HLA alleles at a false discovery rate of 0.05. While some public TCRs were present in many individuals, most TCR sequences turned up only very rarely across donors. Because counts were too low, roughly 16 rarely observed V segments, including chromosome 9 orphons, were left out of the earlier analysis of a few hundred of the donors. In a later analysis, several top co-occurrence clusters were reported to appear linked to parvovirus B19, influenza, CMV and Epstein-Barr virus. Strong co-occurrence of HLA alleles, especially DR and DQ, made assigning TCR associations to individual alleles difficult. CMV serostatus was the only immune exposure information available for the cohort. Most CMV-associated TCR beta chains appeared to be HLA-restricted in a later analysis, and the HLA associations seemed to be driven largely by CMV exposure. Correlated functional status among segregating V segments might be attributable to linkage disequilibrium, but an unknown experimental factor could not be ruled out. The study gave a list of 150 to 200 TCR beta chains associated with cytomegalovirus. In an earlier analysis of approximately 590 of the donors, most TCR beta V segments appeared in productive rearrangements about 87% or about 30% of the time, broadly matching IMGT annotations. In a later genetic analysis, fewer N-insertions in productive TCRs were reported among donors in an Asian-associated ancestry cluster than the 666-donor mean.

The library was obtained by the immunoSEQ multiplex PCR assay. For the multiplex PCR, a mixture combining 60 forward primers for TCR Vbeta segments and 13 reverse primers for TCR Jbeta segments was used. The CDR3 region of rearranged TCR beta genes was amplified from genomic DNA by a multiplex PCR assay. The Illumina HiSeq System was used to sequence the amplified TCR beta libraries as 87-base-pair reads. As for the original processing: Across the 500 to 850 repertoires, a later analysis counted around 80 million unique TCR beta chains, some 11 million of which were shared by at least two donors. To remove PCR and sequencing errors, raw reads were error-corrected and collapsed into unique sequences using a nearest-neighbor algorithm that merged closely related sequences. CDR3 sequences were aligned to IMGT reference sequences to assign V, D and J gene segments. For a sequence to be retained, a match of at least six nucleotides was required to both a V gene segment and a J gene segment. A rearrangement counted as productive if the CDR3 had no stop codons and remained in frame with V and J, and every other rearrangement counted as non-productive. CDR3 was defined by IMGT convention, running from the second conserved V-encoded cysteine to the conserved J-encoded phenylalanine. In an earlier analysis of roughly 610 of the donors, sequences lacking an unambiguous match to a single V gene segment were excluded. In an earlier analysis of 500 to 750 of the donors, V segments were called functional above 56.7% productive rearrangements and were called segregating when the between-donor standard deviation exceeded 5%. A statistical classification framework was developed to diagnose cytomegalovirus status using the catalog of TCR beta chain sequences. V and J gene assignment, in a later analysis, came from comparing TCR nucleotide sequences with IMGT/GENE-DB human TR gene sequences. A later analysis assigned CDR3 sequences and most-parsimonious VDJ recombination scenarios with the TCRdist pipeline. In a later analysis, every TCR beta chain was defined by the combination of its CDR3 amino acid sequence and its V-gene family, and reads without a unique V-gene family were dropped. To address suspected cross-contamination and a sequencing artifact, a later analysis removed roughly 640 highly shared, low-generation-probability nucleotide sequences. In a later analysis, a clonal expansion index for each public chain was calculated from normalized within-repertoire ranks of inferred template counts. In a later analysis, generation probabilities were computed with a VDJ recombination model fitted to out-of-frame rearrangements, and the resulting probabilities were checked against IGoR. In a later analysis, hypergeometric tests were used to score TCR-TCR, TCR-HLA and TCR-CMV co-occurrence, with a repertoire-size bias correction applied to TCR pairs. A later analysis estimated false discovery rates by permuting HLA or CMV assignments 20 times. In a later analysis, co-occurring TCRs were grouped with DBSCAN, and TCRdist sequence similarity was added when clustering was performed within HLA-allele-positive subsets. Repertoires with fewer than 30,000 or more than 120,000 public chains were left out of co-occurrence clustering, as were about five repertoires with anomalous nucleotide sharing. This immuneACCESS table, as held by TCRdb, lists in-frame sequences with V and J called but not all clones. Of the missing ones, under half trace to an unresolved V gene in checked studies; the others have no known cause. V and J calls and clone size are given by that table; D and trimming were obtained from the DNA. Present in this sample are under 250,000 clones, 82% of which were seen just once. Together, the top ten hold roughly 6% of the sample.

The cohort was made up of approximately 700 healthy bone marrow donors. Cohort members were all nominally healthy when sampled, although unrecorded immune exposures were likely present. The donor tested CMV seropositive and was one of the 289 seropositive cohort members. A peripheral blood sample was collected from each donor, and TCR beta sequencing was performed on peripheral blood mononuclear cells. The Qiagen DNeasy Blood Extraction Kit was used to extract genomic DNA from the blood cell samples. Trimming costs V 4 bases and J 6 bases, and their ends lie 15 bases apart. The germline V gene encodes CDR1 MNHEY and CDR2 SVGAGI. From cysteine to phenylalanine, the CDR3 is 15 amino acids long. Only CDR3 DNA is held: 45 bases, read in frame from base 1. Of note for this clone: Which antigen it targets is not known. No base quality values were provided; no much bigger clone lies one nucleotide off.

Rearrangement joined TRBV6-5 to TRBJ1-4; tentative D gene TRBD1, with 5 bases matching. This sequence originates from a man in his forties in good health and CMV-seropositive. The specimen was PBMCs. The nucleotides are TGTGCCAGCAGTTCCAGGACAAGGGGCTATGAAAAACTGTTTTTT. Its coded protein is CASSSRTRGYEKLFF.